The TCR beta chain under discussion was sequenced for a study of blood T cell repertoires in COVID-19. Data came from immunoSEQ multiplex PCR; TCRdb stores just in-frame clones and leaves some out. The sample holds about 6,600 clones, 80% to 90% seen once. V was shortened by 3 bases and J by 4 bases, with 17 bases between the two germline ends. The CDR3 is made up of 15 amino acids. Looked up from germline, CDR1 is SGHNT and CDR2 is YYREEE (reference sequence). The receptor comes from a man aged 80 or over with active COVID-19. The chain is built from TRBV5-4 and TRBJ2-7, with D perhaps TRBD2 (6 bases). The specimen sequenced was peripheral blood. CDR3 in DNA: TGTGCCAGCAGCTCGGAAGGAGGGGATCGGTACGAGCAGTACTTC. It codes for CASSSEGGDRYEQYF.